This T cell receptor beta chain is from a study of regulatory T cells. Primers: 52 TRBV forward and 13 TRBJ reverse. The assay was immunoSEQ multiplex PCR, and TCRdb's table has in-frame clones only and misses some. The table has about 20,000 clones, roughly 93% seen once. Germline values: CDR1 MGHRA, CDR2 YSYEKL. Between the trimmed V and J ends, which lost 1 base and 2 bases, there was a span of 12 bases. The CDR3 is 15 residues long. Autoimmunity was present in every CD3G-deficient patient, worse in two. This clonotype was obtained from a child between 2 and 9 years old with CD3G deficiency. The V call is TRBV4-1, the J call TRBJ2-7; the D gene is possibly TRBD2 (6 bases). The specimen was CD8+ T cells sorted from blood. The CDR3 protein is CASSQGDGGPYEQYF. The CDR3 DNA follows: TGCGCCAGCAGCCAAGGGGACGGGGGTCCCTACGAGCAGTACTTC.